The 20 T cell receptor beta chains in this list originate from one sample, sequenced in a study of neurological immune-mediated disorders. TCRdb reanalysed the 5' RACE reads using MiXCR and keeps one entry per CDR3 protein. This sample has some 66,000 distinct CDR3 sequences, with 3.4% found just once. The sequenced sample consisted of PBMCs. All receptors derive from a man aged 35-49 years with multiple sclerosis.

This clonotype was found many times. The genes are TRBV27 and TRBJ1-5, with D tentatively TRBD1 (6 bases). The germline CDR1 and CDR2 sequences are MNHEY and SMNVEV (reference sequence). The CDR3 extends over 15 amino acids. The V and J ends lost 4 bases and 1 base respectively, with 11 bases between them. CDR3 in DNA: TGTGCCAGCAGTTGGGGGCTCTCGAGCAATCAGCCCCAGCATTTT. Its translation is CASSWGLSSNQPQHF.

The sample holds many counts of this clonotype. This chain links TRBV4-2 with TRBJ1-4, with D perhaps matching TRBD1 (5 bases). This CDR3 is built from 15 residues. CDR1 is LGHNA and CDR2 is YNFKEQ in the germline V gene. V was shortened by 4 bases and J by 6 bases, with 15 bases between the two germline ends. The CDR3 DNA sequence: TGTGCCAGCAGCCCACGGGGGACCCGAGATGAAAAACTGTTTTTT. It is translated as CASSPRGTRDEKLFF.

This clonotype was counted ten times or more. The CDR3 coding sequence is TGTGCCAGCAGCCCTGGGACAGGGCGAGGAACTGGGGCCAACGTCCTGACTTTC. It specifies CASSPGTGRGTGANVLTF. The chain joins TRBV7-3 to TRBJ2-6, with TRBD1 identical over 9 bases. Germline loops: CDR1 SGHTA, CDR2 FQGTGA. The V segment lost 5 bases and the J segment 2 bases; nucleotides outside the gene matches: 10. The CDR3 has 18 residues.

This clonotype was counted at least ten times. V usage is TRBV29-1 and J usage is TRBJ1-2; 8 positions agree with TRBD1. This CDR3 region has 11 residues. Germline V gene sequence: CDR1 SQVTM, CDR2 ANQGSEA. Losses at the gene ends were 3 bases for V and 12 bases for J; bases not matched to a gene: 6. The DNA for the CDR3 is TGCAGCGTTGATAGTGACAGGGGCCACACCTTC. Amino acids: CSVDSDRGHTF.

At least ten counts were recorded for this clonotype. The chain combines TRBV9 with TRBJ1-2; tentative D call: TRBD1 (5 bases). Trimming cost V 3 bases and J 4 bases, with 19 bases left between them. From germline, CDR1 is SGDLS and CDR2 YYNGEE. The CDR3 length is 16 residues. The CDR3, as DNA: TGTGCCAGCAGCGAGGGGTTCGGAACAGGTCCCTATGGCTACACCTTC. Translating it yields CASSEGFGTGPYGYTF.

This clonotype has a count of ten or more. Written as DNA, the CDR3 is TGTGCCAGCAGTGAGGCTAGCGGGGGTCAAGAGACCCAGTACTTC. Translating it yields CASSEASGGQETQYF. The chain links TRBV25-1 to TRBJ2-5; 10 positions agree with TRBD2. This CDR3 contains 15 residues. Germline V gene data show CDR1 as MGHDK and CDR2 as SYGVNS. The ends lost 3 bases at V and 2 bases at J; junction bases unmatched: 3.

This clonotype was seen only a few times. The V gene is TRBV6-5, the J gene TRBJ2-3, with 11 bases that match TRBD1. Germline loops: CDR1 MNHEY, CDR2 SVGAGI. V shed 2 bases, J shed 5 bases, and the junction held 3 bases outside the gene matches. This CDR3 spans 15 amino acids. For the CDR3, the DNA is TGTGCCAGCAGTTACGGACAGGGGGCCCAAGATACGCAGTATTTT. It specifies CASSYGQGAQDTQYF.

This clonotype occurred a few times. The chain recombines TRBV11-3 with TRBJ2-1; 7 bases match TRBD2. V gave up 5 bases and J gave up 1 base; unmatched junction bases: 5. Germline assignment: CDR1 SGHNT and CDR2 YENEEA. The CDR3 consists of 15 residues. The CDR3 reads CASSPGGTSYNEQFF. DNA for the CDR3: TGTGCCAGCAGCCCGGGGGGTACTTCCTACAATGAGCAGTTCTTC.

This clonotype has a count of ten or more. The gene calls are TRBV20-1 and TRBJ1-2; 9 nucleotides line up with TRBD1. The germline CDR1 and CDR2 sequences are DFQATT and SNEGSKA (reference sequence). The CDR3 is 13 residues long. The J segment lost 8 bases and the V segment lost 6 bases, leaving 10 bases of the junction unmatched. The CDR3 coding sequence is TGCAGTGCGGTGGGACAGGGCGGGCAGGGCTACACCTTC. Amino acids: CSAVGQGGQGYTF.

This clonotype was picked up many times. The gene calls are TRBV7-9 and TRBJ2-1; D is unresolved. The CDR3 contains 15 residues. The V end was cut by 0 bases, the J end by 1 base, with 7 bases between. CDR1 is SEHNR, CDR2 FQNEAQ, per germline (reference sequence). CDR3 DNA: TGTGCCAGCAGCTTAGCCACAGTTTCCTACAATGAGCAGTTCTTC. It codes for CASSLATVSYNEQFF.

This clonotype was counted ten times or more. The CDR3 region is CAISDPGTSGSPYEQYF. CDR3 in DNA: TGTGCCATCAGTGACCCCGGGACTAGCGGGAGTCCCTACGAGCAGTACTTC. This sequence joins TRBV10-3 and TRBJ2-7; 14 nucleotides agree with TRBD2. Germline values: CDR1 ENHRY, CDR2 SYGVKD. V lost 3 bases, J lost 2 bases, and 6 bases stayed unmatched. The CDR3 is 17 residues long.

In this sample, this clonotype turned up many times. The chain recombines TRBV6-6 with TRBJ2-5; D is possibly TRBD2 (5 bases). Trimming took off 0 bases at V and 2 bases at J, with 7 bases between the two ends. This CDR3 contains 14 residues. Germline-derived CDR1 and CDR2 are MNHNY and SVGAGI (reference sequence). The DNA for the CDR3 is TGTGCCAGCAGTTACTCCCGGGGTCAAGAGACCCAGTACTTC. Amino acid sequence: CASSYSRGQETQYF.

Turning to this clonotype: One base away lies a much larger clone, so this may be a sequencing read error. The chain employs TRBV5-1 and TRBJ2-2; D might be TRBD1 (6 bases). Germline V lookup: CDR1 SGHRS, CDR2 YFSETQ. Trimming cost V 1 base and J 7 bases, with 14 bases left between them. The CDR3 extends over 15 amino acids. CDR3: CASSLTRLGHGELFF. CDR3 coding DNA: TGCGCCAGCAGCTTGACCAGGCTGGGACACGGGGAGCTGTTTTTT.

This clonotype showed up just a few times. A much larger clone sits a single nucleotide away, making a read error possible. CDR3: CDSRGYQETQYF. The DNA for the CDR3 is TGTGACAGCCGGGGGTACCAAGAGACCCAGTACTTC. The V gene is TRBV11-2, the J gene TRBJ2-5; maybe TRBD2 (6 bases). The CDR3 is 12 amino acids. Germline V gene data show CDR1 as SGHAT and CDR2 as FQNNGV.

The sample holds many counts of this clonotype. The chain uses TRBV7-2 and TRBJ2-7, with 7 nucleotides matching TRBD2. Trimming removed 2 bases from V and 4 bases from J; junction bases left unmatched: 2. Germline CDR1 SGHTA, CDR2 FQGNSA. CDR3 length equals 13 residues. CDR3 sequence (DNA): TGTGCCAGCAGCTTAAACGGGAGGTACGAGCAGTACTTC. Encoded protein: CASSLNGRYEQYF.

This clonotype was counted ten times or more. This sequence joins TRBV20-1 and TRBJ1-2; 12 nucleotides align to TRBD1. Trimming removed 5 bases from V and 8 bases from J; junction bases left unmatched: 9. The CDR3 is made up of 14 amino acids. Germline values: CDR1 DFQATT, CDR2 SNEGSKA (reference sequence). CDR3 sequence: CSAPPGQGAKGYTF. As DNA, the CDR3 is TGCAGTGCTCCTCCGGGACAGGGGGCGAAAGGCTACACCTTC.

This clonotype occurred many times. The rearrangement links TRBV5-6 to TRBJ2-2; tentatively, D is TRBD1 or TRBD2 (5 bases each). From germline, CDR1 is SGHDT and CDR2 YYEEEE. The V gene lost 4 bases and the J gene lost 0 bases, with 13 bases spanning the gap. The CDR3 runs 16 residues. CDR3 sequence reads: CASSRRDGANTGELFF. In DNA form, the CDR3 reads TGTGCCAGCAGCCGCCGGGACGGCGCGAACACCGGGGAGCTGTTTTTT.

In this sample, this clonotype turned up many times. The rearrangement links TRBV12-3 or TRBV12-4 to TRBJ1-2; a weak D match, TRBD1 (5 bases). This CDR3 region has 12 residues. The V end lost 7 bases, the J end lost 8 bases, and 14 bases lay between the germline ends. The CDR3 region has the DNA TGTGCCAGCACCCGGCGGGGCGGGGGCTACACCTTC. It specifies CASTRRGGGYTF.

This clonotype was detected ten times or more. CDR3 sequence: CSARASEVGYEQYF. CDR3 in DNA: TGCAGTGCTAGAGCCTCAGAGGTAGGCTACGAGCAGTACTTC. This rearrangement joins TRBV20-1 to TRBJ2-7; D gene ambiguous. CDR3 length: 14 amino acids. Germline V gene lookup returns CDR1 DFQATT and CDR2 SNEGSKA (reference sequence). V was trimmed by 1 base and J by 3 bases, leaving 13 bases between them.

There are many counts of this clonotype. The CDR3 region is CSVGGDRGNTGELFF. For the CDR3, the DNA is TGCAGCGTTGGAGGTGACAGGGGTAACACCGGGGAGCTGTTTTTT. The chain combines TRBV29-1 with TRBJ2-2; 8 bases line up with TRBD1. Trimming at V came to 4 bases and at J to 2 bases, leaving 6 bases not matched to a gene. This CDR3 spans 15 amino acids. Germline assignment: CDR1 SQVTM and CDR2 ANQGSEA.